This T cell receptor (beta chain) was captured in a study of vaccination effects on CD4 cells after COVID-19. This clone was seen a few times. Its antigen remains unknown. Trimming removed 1 base from V and 6 bases from J, with 10 bases in between. The CDR3 sequence is 15 residues long. The V gene's germline CDR1 is SGHVS and CDR2 FQNEAQ. The method was immunoSEQ multiplex PCR; TCRdb's version includes in-frame clones alone and lacks a portion of them. The sample carries 20,000 to 30,000 clones, approximately 70% recorded once. Expansion of antigen-specific CD4+ T cells with viral peptide pools was carried out by the ViraFEST assay before sequencing. Following 10 days of culture, CD4+ T cells were isolated. Participants were vaccinated with two doses of either the BNT162b2 or mRNA-1273 vaccine. Researchers swapped half the medium for IL-2 medium on both days 3 and 7. Study-level points and caveats: Late post-vaccination samples showed marked contraction of infection- and vaccine-induced clones.

This clonotype originated in a human donor who received a COVID-19 vaccine. This sequence joins TRBV7-8 and TRBJ1-6; D is unresolved. The material was CD4+ T cells from PBMCs cultured with SARS-CoV-2 spike peptides, obtained after COVID-19 vaccination. CDR3 in amino acids: CASSLEGLFNSPLHF. The CDR3 coding sequence is TGTGCCAGCAGCTTAGAAGGGTTGTTTAATTCACCCCTCCACTTT.